This T cell receptor beta chain was recovered during a study of blood T cell repertoires in COVID-19. The V end lost 3 bases, the J end lost 2 bases, and 10 bases lay between the germline ends. Germline CDR1 and CDR2: MNHNS and SASEGT. This CDR3 contains 14 residues. TCRdb keeps only in-frame clones here, not all; method: immunoSEQ multiplex PCR. Among around 140,000 clones, around 86% were seen once, and the ten largest hold roughly 9.1%. This clone qualifies as medium-sized. V is TRBV6-1 and J is TRBJ1-1; D gene uncertain. Material for sequencing was peripheral blood. The source of this sequence is a woman aged 55-69 years with active or convalescent COVID-19. The CDR3 loop is CASSESFLNTEAFF. In nucleotides, the CDR3 is TGTGCCAGCAGTGAGAGCTTCCTCAACACTGAAGCTTTCTTT.